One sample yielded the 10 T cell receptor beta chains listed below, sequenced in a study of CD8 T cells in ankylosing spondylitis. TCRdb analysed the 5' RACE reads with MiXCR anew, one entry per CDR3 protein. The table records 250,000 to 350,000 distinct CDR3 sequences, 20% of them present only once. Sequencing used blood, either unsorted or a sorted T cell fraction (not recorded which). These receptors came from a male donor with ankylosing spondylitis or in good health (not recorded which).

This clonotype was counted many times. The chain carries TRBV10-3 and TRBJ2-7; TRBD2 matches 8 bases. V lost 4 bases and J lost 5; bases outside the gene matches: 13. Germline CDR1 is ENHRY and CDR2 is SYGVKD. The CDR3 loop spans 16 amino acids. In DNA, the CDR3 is TGTGCCATCAGTGCGGAGACTAGCGTTCCGGGGCACGAGCAGTACGTC. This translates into CAISAETSVPGHEQYV.

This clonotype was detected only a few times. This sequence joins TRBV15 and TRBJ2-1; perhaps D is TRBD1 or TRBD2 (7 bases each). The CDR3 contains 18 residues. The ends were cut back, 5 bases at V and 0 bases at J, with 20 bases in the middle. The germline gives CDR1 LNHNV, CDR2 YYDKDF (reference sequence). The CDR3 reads CATSGGDGTASSYNEQFF. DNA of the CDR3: TGTGCCACCAGCGGGGGGGATGGGACAGCTAGCTCCTACAATGAGCAGTTCTTC.

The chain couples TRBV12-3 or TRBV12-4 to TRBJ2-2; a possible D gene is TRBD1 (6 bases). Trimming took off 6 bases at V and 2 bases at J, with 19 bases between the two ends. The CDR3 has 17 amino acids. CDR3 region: CASSVRWAGVNTGELFF. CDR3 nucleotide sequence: TGTGCCAGCAGCGTAAGATGGGCAGGGGTCAACACCGGGGAGCTGTTTTTT.

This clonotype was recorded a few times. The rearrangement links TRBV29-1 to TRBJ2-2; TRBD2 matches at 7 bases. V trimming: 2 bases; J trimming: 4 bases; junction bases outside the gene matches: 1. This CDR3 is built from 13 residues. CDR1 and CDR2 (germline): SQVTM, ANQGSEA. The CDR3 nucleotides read TGCAGCGTTGAAAGGGAGGGCACCGGGGAGCTGTTTTTT. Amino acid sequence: CSVEREGTGELFF.

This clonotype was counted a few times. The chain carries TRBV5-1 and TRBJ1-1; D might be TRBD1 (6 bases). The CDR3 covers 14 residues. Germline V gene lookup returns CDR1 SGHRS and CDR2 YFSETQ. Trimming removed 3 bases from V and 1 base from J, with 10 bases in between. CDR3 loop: CASSSGQWNTEAFF. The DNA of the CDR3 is TGCGCCAGCAGCTCAGGACAGTGGAACACTGAAGCTTTCTTT.

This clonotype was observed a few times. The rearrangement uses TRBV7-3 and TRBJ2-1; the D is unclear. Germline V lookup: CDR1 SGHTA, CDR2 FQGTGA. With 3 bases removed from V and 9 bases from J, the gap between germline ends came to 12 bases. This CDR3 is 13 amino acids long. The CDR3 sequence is CASSFVGYGEQFF. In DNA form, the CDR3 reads TGTGCCAGCAGCTTTGTGGGATACGGTGAGCAGTTCTTC.

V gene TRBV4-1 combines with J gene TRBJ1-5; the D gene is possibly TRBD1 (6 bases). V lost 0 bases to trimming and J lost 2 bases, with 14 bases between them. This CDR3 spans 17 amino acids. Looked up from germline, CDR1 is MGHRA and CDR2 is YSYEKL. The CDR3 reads CASSQESVRGGNQPQHF. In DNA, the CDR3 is TGCGCCAGCAGCCAAGAGAGCGTCAGGGGAGGCAATCAGCCCCAGCATTTT.

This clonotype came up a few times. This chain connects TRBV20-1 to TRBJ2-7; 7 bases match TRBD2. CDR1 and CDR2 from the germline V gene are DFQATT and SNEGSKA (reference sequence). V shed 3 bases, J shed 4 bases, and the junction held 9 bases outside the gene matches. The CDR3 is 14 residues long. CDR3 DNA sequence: TGCAGTGCTAGCTCGCCTAGCGGACGATACGAGCAGTACGTC. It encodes CSASSPSGRYEQYV.

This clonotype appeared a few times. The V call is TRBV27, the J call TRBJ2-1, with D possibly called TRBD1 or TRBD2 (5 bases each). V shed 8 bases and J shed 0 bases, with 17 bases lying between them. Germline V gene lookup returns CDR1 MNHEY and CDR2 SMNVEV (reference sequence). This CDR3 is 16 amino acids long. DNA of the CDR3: TGTGCCAGCGGGACCATCGTTGGGAGCTCCTACAATGAGCAGTTCTTC. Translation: CASGTIVGSSYNEQFF.

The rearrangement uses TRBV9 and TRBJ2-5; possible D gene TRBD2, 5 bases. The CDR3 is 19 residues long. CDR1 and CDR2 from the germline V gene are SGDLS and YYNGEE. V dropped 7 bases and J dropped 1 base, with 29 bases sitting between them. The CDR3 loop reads CASSLSPLGYGEFQETQYF. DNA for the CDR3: TGTGCCAGCTCCCTATCCCCATTAGGCTACGGGGAGTTCCAAGAGACCCAGTACTTC.